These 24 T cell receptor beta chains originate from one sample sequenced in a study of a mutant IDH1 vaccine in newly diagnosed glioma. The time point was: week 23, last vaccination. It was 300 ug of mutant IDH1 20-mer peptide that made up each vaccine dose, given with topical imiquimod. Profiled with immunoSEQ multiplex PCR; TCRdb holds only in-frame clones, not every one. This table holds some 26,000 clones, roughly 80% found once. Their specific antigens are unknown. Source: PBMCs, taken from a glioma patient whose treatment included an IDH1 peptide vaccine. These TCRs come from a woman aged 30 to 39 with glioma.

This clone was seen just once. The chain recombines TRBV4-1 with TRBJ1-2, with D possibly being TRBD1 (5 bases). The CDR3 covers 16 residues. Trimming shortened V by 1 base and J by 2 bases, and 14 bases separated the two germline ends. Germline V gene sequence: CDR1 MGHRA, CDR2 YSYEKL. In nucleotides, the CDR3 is TGCGCCAGCAGCCAAGTAGAGAAGGGGATAAACTATGGCTACACCTTC. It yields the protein CASSQVEKGINYGYTF.

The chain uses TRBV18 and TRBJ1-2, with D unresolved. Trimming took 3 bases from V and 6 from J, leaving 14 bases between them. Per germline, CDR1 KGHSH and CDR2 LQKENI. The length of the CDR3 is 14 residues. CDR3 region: CASSPSRDSHGYTF. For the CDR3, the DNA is TGTGCCAGCTCACCGTCCAGAGACTCTCATGGCTACACCTTC.

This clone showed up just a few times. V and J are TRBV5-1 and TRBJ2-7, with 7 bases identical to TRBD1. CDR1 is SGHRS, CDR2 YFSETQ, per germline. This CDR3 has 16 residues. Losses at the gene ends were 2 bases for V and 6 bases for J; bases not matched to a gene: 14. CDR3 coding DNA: TGCGCCAGCAGCTTTAAGAGGGGGCCCCTCTCCGGCGAGCAGTACTTC. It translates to CASSFKRGPLSGEQYF.

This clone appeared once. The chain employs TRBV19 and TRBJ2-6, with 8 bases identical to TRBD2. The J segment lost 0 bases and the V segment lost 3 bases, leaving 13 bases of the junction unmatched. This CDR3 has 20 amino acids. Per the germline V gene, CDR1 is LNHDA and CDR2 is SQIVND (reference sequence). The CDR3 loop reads CASSIDGGGLPVSGANVLTF. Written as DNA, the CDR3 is TGTGCCAGTAGTATTGACGGGGGGGGACTTCCTGTCTCTGGGGCCAACGTCCTGACTTTC.

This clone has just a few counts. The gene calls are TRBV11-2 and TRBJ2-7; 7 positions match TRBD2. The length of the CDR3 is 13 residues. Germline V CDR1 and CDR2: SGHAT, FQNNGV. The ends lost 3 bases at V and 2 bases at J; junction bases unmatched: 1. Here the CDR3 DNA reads TGTGCCAGCAGCTTTGGACTAGCCTACGAGCAGTACTTC. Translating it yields CASSFGLAYEQYF.

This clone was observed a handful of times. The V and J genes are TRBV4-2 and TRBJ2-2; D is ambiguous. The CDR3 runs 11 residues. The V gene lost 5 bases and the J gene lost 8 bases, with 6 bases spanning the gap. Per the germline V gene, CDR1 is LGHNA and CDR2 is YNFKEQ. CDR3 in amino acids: CASSTIGELFF. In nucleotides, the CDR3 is TGTGCCAGCAGCACCATTGGGGAGCTGTTTTTT.

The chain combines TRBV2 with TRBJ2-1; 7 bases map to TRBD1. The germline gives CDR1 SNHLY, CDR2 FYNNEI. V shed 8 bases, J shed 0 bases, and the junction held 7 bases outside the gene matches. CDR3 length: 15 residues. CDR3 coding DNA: TGTGCCAGCGTAGGGGGCCCGAGCTCCTACAATGAGCAGTTCTTC. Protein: CASVGGPSSYNEQFF.

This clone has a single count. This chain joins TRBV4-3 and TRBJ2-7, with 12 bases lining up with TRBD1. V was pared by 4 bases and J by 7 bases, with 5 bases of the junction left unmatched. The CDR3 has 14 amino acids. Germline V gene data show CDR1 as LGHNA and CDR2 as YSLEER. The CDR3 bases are TGCGCCAGCAGCCCGGGACAGGGGGCTCTGGAGCAGTACTTC. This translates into CASSPGQGALEQYF.

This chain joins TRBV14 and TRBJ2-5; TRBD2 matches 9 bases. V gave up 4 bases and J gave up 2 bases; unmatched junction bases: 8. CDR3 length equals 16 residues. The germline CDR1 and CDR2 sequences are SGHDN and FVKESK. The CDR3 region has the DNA TGTGCCAGCAGCCTCCTAGAGCGGGGGGAACAAGAGACCCAGTACTTC. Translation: CASSLLERGEQETQYF.

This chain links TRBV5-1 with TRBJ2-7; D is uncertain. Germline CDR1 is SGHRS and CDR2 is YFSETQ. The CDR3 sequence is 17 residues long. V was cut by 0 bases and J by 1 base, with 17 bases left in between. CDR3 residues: CASSLGDGRTQSYEQYF. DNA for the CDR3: TGCGCCAGCAGCTTGGGCGACGGCCGCACCCAGTCCTACGAGCAGTACTTC.

The CDR3 region has the DNA TGTGCCAGCGTCACCCGGGGCTCTGGGGCCAACGTCCTGACTTTC. It encodes CASVTRGSGANVLTF. The chain carries TRBV5-6 and TRBJ2-6; possible D gene TRBD2, 5 bases. CDR1 is SGHDT and CDR2 is YYEEEE in the germline V gene. The CDR3 loop spans 15 amino acids. Trimming took off 7 bases at V and 0 bases at J, with 11 bases between the two ends.

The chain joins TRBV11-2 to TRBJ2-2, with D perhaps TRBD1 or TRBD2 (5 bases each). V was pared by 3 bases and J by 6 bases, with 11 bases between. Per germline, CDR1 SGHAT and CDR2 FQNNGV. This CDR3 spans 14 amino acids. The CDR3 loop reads CASSFEGMPGELFF. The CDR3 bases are TGTGCCAGCAGCTTTGAGGGGATGCCCGGGGAGCTGTTTTTT.

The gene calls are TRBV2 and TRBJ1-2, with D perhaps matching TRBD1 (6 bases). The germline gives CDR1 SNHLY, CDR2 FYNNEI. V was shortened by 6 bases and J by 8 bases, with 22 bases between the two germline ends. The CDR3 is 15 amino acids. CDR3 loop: CASRAAGGARSGYTF. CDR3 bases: TGTGCCAGCAGGGCCGCCGGGGGGGCTAGAAGCGGCTACACCTTC.

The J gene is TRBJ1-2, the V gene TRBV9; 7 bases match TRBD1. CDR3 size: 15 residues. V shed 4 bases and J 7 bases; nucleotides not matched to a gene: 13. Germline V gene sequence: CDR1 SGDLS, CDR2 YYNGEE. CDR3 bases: TGTGCCAGCAGCCTCACTCTCGACAGGGCACGTGGCTACACCTTC. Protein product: CASSLTLDRARGYTF.

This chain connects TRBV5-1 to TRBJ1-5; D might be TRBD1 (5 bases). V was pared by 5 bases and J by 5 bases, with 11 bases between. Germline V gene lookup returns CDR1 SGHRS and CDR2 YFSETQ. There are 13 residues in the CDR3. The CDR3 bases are TGCGCCAGCAGGGAGGGGAGTGATCAGCCCCAGCATTTT. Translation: CASREGSDQPQHF.

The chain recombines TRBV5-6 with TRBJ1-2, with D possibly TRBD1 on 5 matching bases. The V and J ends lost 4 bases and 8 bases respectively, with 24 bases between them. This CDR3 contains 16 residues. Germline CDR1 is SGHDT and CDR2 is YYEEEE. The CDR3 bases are TGTGCCAGCAGCCCCATCGGGTCCAGGGACCCTCAGGGCTACACCTTC. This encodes CASSPIGSRDPQGYTF.

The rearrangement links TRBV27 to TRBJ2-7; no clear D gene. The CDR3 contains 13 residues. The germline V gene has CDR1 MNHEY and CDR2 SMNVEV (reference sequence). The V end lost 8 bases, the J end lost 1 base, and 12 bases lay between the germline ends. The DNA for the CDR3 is TGTGCCAGCTCCCCCGACCGTTCCTACGAGCAGTACTTC. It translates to CASSPDRSYEQYF.

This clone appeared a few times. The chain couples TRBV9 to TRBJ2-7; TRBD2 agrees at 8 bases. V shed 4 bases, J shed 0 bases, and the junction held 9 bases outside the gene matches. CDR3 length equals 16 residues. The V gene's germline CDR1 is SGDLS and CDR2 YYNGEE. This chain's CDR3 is CASSSRTSSDSYEQYF. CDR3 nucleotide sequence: TGTGCCAGCAGCTCCCGGACTAGCTCCGACTCCTACGAGCAGTACTTC.

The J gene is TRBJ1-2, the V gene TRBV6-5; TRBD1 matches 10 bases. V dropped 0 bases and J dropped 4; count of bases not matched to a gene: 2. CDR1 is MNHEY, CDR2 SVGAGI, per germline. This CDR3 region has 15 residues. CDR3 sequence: CASSYSGQGSYGYTF. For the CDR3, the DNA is TGTGCCAGCAGTTACTCGGGACAGGGGTCCTATGGCTACACCTTC.

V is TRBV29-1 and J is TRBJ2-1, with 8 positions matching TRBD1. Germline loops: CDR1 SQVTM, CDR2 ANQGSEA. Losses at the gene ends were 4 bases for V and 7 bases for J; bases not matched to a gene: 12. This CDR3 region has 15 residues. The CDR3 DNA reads TGCAGCGTTGCTTCCCTGGACAGGGCGAGGAATGAGCAGTTCTTC. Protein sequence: CSVASLDRARNEQFF.

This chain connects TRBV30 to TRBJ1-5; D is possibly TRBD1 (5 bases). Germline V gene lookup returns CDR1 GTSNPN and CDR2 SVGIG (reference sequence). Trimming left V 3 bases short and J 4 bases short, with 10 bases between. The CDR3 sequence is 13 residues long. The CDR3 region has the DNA TGTGCCTGGAGGGGCAGGGCAAATCAGCCCCAGCATTTT. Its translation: CAWRGRANQPQHF.

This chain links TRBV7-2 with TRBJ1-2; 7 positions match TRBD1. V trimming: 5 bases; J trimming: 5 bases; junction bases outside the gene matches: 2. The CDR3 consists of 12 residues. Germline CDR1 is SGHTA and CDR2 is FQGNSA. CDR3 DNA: TGTGCCAGCAGCCAACAGGGGTATGGCTACACCTTC. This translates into CASSQQGYGYTF. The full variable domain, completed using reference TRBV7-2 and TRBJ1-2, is GAGVSQSPSNKVTEKGKDVELRCDPISGHTALYWYRQSLGQGLEFLIYFQGNSAPDKSGLPSDRFSAERTGGSVSTLTIQRTQQEDSAVYLCASSQQGYGYTFGSGTRLTVV.

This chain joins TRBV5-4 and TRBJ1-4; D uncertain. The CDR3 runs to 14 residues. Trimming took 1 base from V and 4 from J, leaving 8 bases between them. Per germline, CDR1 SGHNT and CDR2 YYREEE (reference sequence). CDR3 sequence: CASSLRSYNEKLFF. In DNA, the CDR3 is TGTGCCAGCAGCTTGCGGTCCTATAATGAAAAACTGTTTTTT.

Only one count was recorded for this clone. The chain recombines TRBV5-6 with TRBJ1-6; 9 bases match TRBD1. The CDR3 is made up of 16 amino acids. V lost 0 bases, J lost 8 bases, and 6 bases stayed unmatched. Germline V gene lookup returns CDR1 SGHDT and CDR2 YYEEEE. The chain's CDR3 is CASSLEGQGRDSPLHF. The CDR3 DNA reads TGTGCCAGCAGCTTGGAGGGACAGGGTCGAGATTCACCCCTCCACTTT.